These 24 T cell receptor beta chains came from one sample sequenced in a study of CD8 T cells in ankylosing spondylitis. General study points: Several highly homologous variants made up a TCR beta motif, and this motif appeared characteristic of ankylosing spondylitis blood.

Their cognate antigens are unknown. MiXCR, run by TCRdb on the 5' RACE reads, gives a single entry per CDR3 protein. The table shows roughly 400,000 distinct CDR3 sequences, with approximately 20% occurring only once. The sequenced material came from blood, either unsorted or a sorted T cell fraction (not recorded which). These receptors originate from a male donor with ankylosing spondylitis.

The chain couples TRBV7-2 to TRBJ2-1; TRBD2 might be the D (6 bases). The CDR3 contains 15 residues. Germline CDR1 reads SGHTA; CDR2 reads FQGNSA. V lost 5 bases and J 8 bases, leaving 19 bases between the germline ends. The CDR3, as DNA: TGTGCCAGCAGCCGACCGAGCCGGAGGGTCGATGAGCAGTTCTTC. Protein: CASSRPSRRVDEQFF.

Only a few counts were recorded for this clonotype. The chain has TRBV20-1 and TRBJ2-5; 9 positions match TRBD2. Germline CDR1 and CDR2: DFQATT and SNEGSKA (reference sequence). The V segment lost 6 bases and the J segment 3 bases; nucleotides outside the gene matches: 11. The CDR3 spans 15 residues. The CDR3 nucleotides read TGCAGTGCCCCCCAGGGCGGGAGGGCCGAAGAGACCCAGTACTTC. Protein: CSAPQGGRAEETQYF.

In this sample, this clonotype turned up many times. This chain links TRBV29-1 with TRBJ1-5; 7 bases map to TRBD1. V dropped 5 bases and J dropped 4; count of bases not matched to a gene: 5. The CDR3 is 13 residues long. Germline V gives CDR1 SQVTM, CDR2 ANQGSEA. The CDR3 sequence: CSVQVDRNQPQHF. The CDR3 DNA follows: TGCAGCGTTCAGGTGGACAGGAATCAGCCCCAGCATTTT.

The V and J genes are TRBV21-1 and TRBJ1-1; no check of the table's D call, TRBD1, against the DNA was made. TRBV21-1 is a documented pseudogene. CDR3 size: 17 residues. In DNA, the CDR3 is TGTGCCAGCAGCAACCGTCGGGGACACGGCATGAACACTGAAGCTTTCTTT. It is translated as CASSNRRGHGMNTEAFF.

The genes are TRBV6-1 and TRBJ2-5, with TRBD2 matching over 9 bases. The J segment lost 5 bases and the V segment lost 6 bases, leaving 13 bases of the junction unmatched. CDR1 is MNHNS and CDR2 is SASEGT in the germline V gene. The CDR3 has 16 residues. As DNA, the CDR3 is TGTGCCAGCAGAATCCAAGCGGGAGGCCTCCCCGAGACCCAGTACTTC. Its protein is CASRIQAGGLPETQYF.

This clonotype was observed a handful of times. The rearrangement links TRBV5-1 to TRBJ1-4; 7 bases fit TRBD1. This CDR3 is built from 14 residues. V shed 1 base, J shed 5 bases, and the junction held 2 bases outside the gene matches. Per germline, CDR1 SGHRS and CDR2 YFSETQ. The CDR3: CASSLTTGNEKLFF. The CDR3 DNA follows: TGCGCCAGCAGCTTGACGACAGGGAATGAAAAACTGTTTTTT.

This clonotype turned up a few times. The CDR3 bases are TGCAGTGCTAGAGAACAGGACAAGGGTGGAGAAAAACTGTTTTTT. This translates into CSAREQDKGGEKLFF. The V gene is TRBV20-1, the J gene TRBJ1-4, with a tentative D call TRBD1 (5 bases). Looked up from germline, CDR1 is DFQATT and CDR2 is SNEGSKA (reference sequence). V shed 0 bases and J shed 8 bases, with 16 bases lying between them. This CDR3 is 15 amino acids long.

The chain couples TRBV30 to TRBJ2-2; D unresolved. The CDR3 is made up of 12 amino acids. Germline loops: CDR1 GTSNPN, CDR2 SVGIG (reference sequence). V lost 1 base, J lost 4 bases, and 4 bases lay in between. The CDR3 loop is CAWSESTGELFF. In DNA form, the CDR3 reads TGTGCCTGGAGTGAATCCACCGGGGAGCTGTTTTTT.

The chain recombines TRBV5-1 with TRBJ2-1; 9 bases match TRBD1. The CDR3 sequence is 15 residues long. Losses at the gene ends were 5 bases for V and 3 bases for J; bases not matched to a gene: 6. In germline, CDR1 is SGHRS, CDR2 YFSETQ. Here the CDR3 DNA reads TGCGCCAGCAGATCGGGACAGGGCGTCTACAATGAGCAGTTCTTC. Protein: CASRSGQGVYNEQFF.

This chain uses TRBV7-3 with TRBJ2-1; possibly TRBD2 for D (5 bases). CDR1 and CDR2 from the germline V gene are SGHTA and FQGTGA. Trimming took off 6 bases at V and 9 bases at J, with 15 bases between the two ends. The CDR3 has 13 residues. This CDR3 is CASRLGVEGEQFF. The DNA for the CDR3 is TGTGCCAGCAGACTTGGCGTAGAGGGTGAGCAGTTCTTC.

This clonotype was counted a few times. The V gene is TRBV4-2, the J gene TRBJ2-6; unclear D gene. V was shortened by 4 bases and J by 2 bases, with 12 bases between the two germline ends. The CDR3 length is 16 residues. Germline values: CDR1 LGHNA, CDR2 YNFKEQ. CDR3 sequence: CASSPPSAPGANVLTF. DNA for the CDR3: TGTGCCAGCAGCCCCCCTTCAGCCCCTGGGGCCAACGTCCTGACTTTC.

This clonotype has only a few counts. V usage is TRBV14 and J usage is TRBJ2-1; weak D call: TRBD1 (5 bases). Trimming removed 1 base from V and 4 bases from J, with 11 bases in between. This CDR3 comprises 15 residues. Germline CDR1 and CDR2: SGHDN and FVKESK. The CDR3 loop reads CASSQVARVYNEQFF. CDR3 DNA: TGTGCCAGCAGCCAAGTTGCCAGGGTATACAATGAGCAGTTCTTC.

This clonotype was seen repeatedly, ten times or more. This chain joins TRBV7-2 and TRBJ1-3; D unresolved. CDR1 and CDR2 (germline): SGHTA, FQGNSA. Trimming took 11 bases from V and 0 from J, leaving 14 bases between them. This CDR3 spans 14 amino acids. As DNA, the CDR3 is TGTGCCTCAGGAAGGACGGGCTCTGGAAACACCATATATTTT. Translated: CASGRTGSGNTIYF.

The J gene is TRBJ1-1, the V gene TRBV6-2 or TRBV6-3; D is perhaps TRBD1 (5 bases). Trimming pared 2 bases from V and 1 base from J, leaving 8 bases between. CDR1 and CDR2 (germline): MNHEY, SVGEGT. This CDR3 comprises 14 residues. Here the CDR3 reads CASSYIGQNTEAFF. DNA of the CDR3: TGTGCCAGCAGTTACATTGGACAGAACACTGAAGCTTTCTTT.

This clonotype showed up just a few times. The chain couples TRBV15 to TRBJ2-1; 13 bases match TRBD2. Germline V gives CDR1 LNHNV, CDR2 YYDKDF (reference sequence). Unmatched junction bases numbered 5, after V lost 3 bases and J lost 9 bases. This CDR3 spans 15 amino acids. CDR3 loop: CATSSTSGRAVEQFF. CDR3 bases: TGTGCCACCAGCAGCACTAGCGGGAGGGCCGTTGAGCAGTTCTTC.

This clonotype was found a few times. This chain connects TRBV11-1 to TRBJ2-1, with D possibly being TRBD2 (6 bases). This CDR3 has 15 residues. The V and J ends lost 5 bases and 8 bases respectively, with 19 bases between them. Germline CDR1 and CDR2: SGHAT and FQDESV (reference sequence). The CDR3 DNA reads TGTGCCAGCAGCCCATTAGGAGGGAGATACGATGAGCAGTTCTTC. It yields the protein CASSPLGGRYDEQFF.

The gene calls are TRBV18 and TRBJ1-4; D call uncertain. The germline V and J ends were trimmed by 6 bases and 0 bases, with 14 bases remaining between them. The CDR3 runs to 16 residues. The germline gives CDR1 KGHSH, CDR2 LQKENI. The chain's CDR3 is CASSPSPPATNEKLFF. CDR3 nucleotides: TGTGCCAGCTCGCCCTCCCCTCCAGCAACTAATGAAAAACTGTTTTTT.

This chain joins TRBV20-1 and TRBJ1-2, with 10 bases identical to TRBD1. The CDR3 covers 13 residues. The junction had 7 bases not matched to a gene; V was cut back by 6 bases and J by 6 bases. Germline values: CDR1 DFQATT, CDR2 SNEGSKA (reference sequence). The CDR3 loop is CSATDRGHDGYTF. CDR3 DNA: TGCAGTGCAACCGACAGGGGGCATGATGGCTACACCTTC.

This clonotype was recorded a few times. The chain employs TRBV10-3 and TRBJ2-2; 8 bases agree with TRBD2. This CDR3 region has 16 residues. The J segment lost 3 bases and the V segment lost 8 bases, leaving 11 bases of the junction unmatched. The germline CDR1 and CDR2 sequences are ENHRY and SYGVKD. CDR3 loop: CAIGAQAGAYTGELFF. The CDR3 coding sequence is TGTGCCATCGGGGCCCAAGCGGGAGCGTACACCGGGGAGCTGTTTTTT.

This clonotype appeared a few times. The chain couples TRBV27 to TRBJ2-1; TRBD2 might be the D (6 bases). This CDR3 comprises 15 residues. The germline V gene encodes CDR1 MNHEY and CDR2 SMNVEV (reference sequence). Trimming shortened V by 3 bases and J by 6 bases, and 15 bases separated the two germline ends. The chain's CDR3 is CASSFIPSSANEQFF. The CDR3 coding sequence is TGTGCCAGCAGTTTTATCCCCTCTAGCGCCAATGAGCAGTTCTTC.

This clonotype was observed a handful of times. This chain links TRBV6-1 with TRBJ1-4; the D is unclear. The germline V and J ends were trimmed by 4 bases and 5 bases, with 11 bases remaining between them. The CDR3 has 14 amino acids. The V gene's germline CDR1 is MNHNS and CDR2 SASEGT. CDR3 bases: TGTGCCAGCAGTGCAGCACCGGCGAATGAAAAACTGTTTTTT. Translating it yields CASSAAPANEKLFF.

This clonotype has only a few counts. The V call is TRBV11-1, the J call TRBJ2-7; D is tentatively TRBD1 or TRBD2 (5 bases each). Trimming took off 5 bases at V and 4 bases at J, with 21 bases between the two ends. This CDR3 region has 16 residues. Germline V gene sequence: CDR1 SGHAT, CDR2 FQDESV (reference sequence). Here the CDR3 reads CASSPVMGTSTYEQYF. CDR3 nucleotides: TGTGCCAGCAGCCCTGTTATGGGGACGTCAACTTACGAGCAGTACTTC.

The chain uses TRBV14 and TRBJ1-2, with D uncertain. V lost 3 bases, J lost 4 bases, and 18 bases lay in between. CDR1 is SGHDN and CDR2 is FVKESK in the germline V gene. This CDR3 region has 16 residues. CDR3 coding DNA: TGTGCCAGCAGCCAGAGACTGGCGCCCCTAGGCTATGGCTACACCTTC. It specifies CASSQRLAPLGYGYTF.

This clonotype was detected only a few times. V usage is TRBV3-1 and J usage is TRBJ1-1; D not resolved. The V end lost 4 bases, the J end lost 0 bases, and 15 bases lay between the germline ends. Germline V lookup: CDR1 LGHDT, CDR2 YNNKEL (reference sequence). CDR3 length: 16 residues. The CDR3 coding sequence is TGTGCCAGCAGCCCCCGGGCAGGCCACATGAACACTGAAGCTTTCTTT. It is translated as CASSPRAGHMNTEAFF.